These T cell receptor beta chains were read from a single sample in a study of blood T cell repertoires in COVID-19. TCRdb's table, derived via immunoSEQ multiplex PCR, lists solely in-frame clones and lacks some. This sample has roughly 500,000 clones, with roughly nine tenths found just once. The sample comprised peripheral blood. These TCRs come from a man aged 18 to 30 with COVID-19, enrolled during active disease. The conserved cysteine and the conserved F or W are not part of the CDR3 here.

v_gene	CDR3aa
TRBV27	ASSKQGDEQF
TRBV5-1	ASSGGLASDTQY
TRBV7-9	ASSFVLGSNYEQY
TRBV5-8	ASSLPGQGLVNEQF
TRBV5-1	ASSLGGRNQPQH
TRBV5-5	ASSLAGGTGDTQY
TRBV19	ASSTTGLNEQF
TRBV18	ASSPGFSSYNEQF
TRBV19	ASSTGLAGGLDTQY
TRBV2	ASSRTRGTDTQY
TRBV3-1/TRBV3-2	ASSHRGKNIQY
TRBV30	AWSIQNTIY
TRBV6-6	ASSRSLGAGGTDTQY